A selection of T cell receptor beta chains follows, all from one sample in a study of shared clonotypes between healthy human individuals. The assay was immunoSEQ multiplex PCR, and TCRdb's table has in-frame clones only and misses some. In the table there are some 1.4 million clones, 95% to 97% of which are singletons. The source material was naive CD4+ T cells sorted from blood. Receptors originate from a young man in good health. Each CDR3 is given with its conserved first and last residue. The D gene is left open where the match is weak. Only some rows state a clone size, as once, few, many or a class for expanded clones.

cdr3_aa: CASSLGGLAPYNEQFF
cdr3_nt: TGTGCCAGCAGCTTAGGGGGACTAGCCCCATACAATGAGCAGTTCTTC
j_call: TRBJ2-1
clone_size: -
d_call: TRBD2
v_call: TRBV11-2

cdr3_aa: CASRPGTPDEKLFF
cdr3_nt: TGTGCCAGCAGACCCGGGACACCCGATGAAAAACTGTTTTTT
j_call: TRBJ1-4
clone_size: -
d_call: -
v_call: TRBV28

cdr3_aa: CASSVAGGDHEQYF
cdr3_nt: TGTGCCAGCAGCGTAGCAGGGGGGGACCACGAGCAGTACTTC
j_call: TRBJ2-7
clone_size: -
d_call: -
v_call: TRBV9

cdr3_aa: CASSYGGSATNEKLFF
cdr3_nt: TGTGCCAGCAGTTACGGGGGATCCGCAACTAATGAAAAACTGTTTTTT
j_call: TRBJ1-4
clone_size: -
d_call: -
v_call: TRBV6-6

cdr3_aa: CAISSTDYYGYTF
cdr3_nt: TGTGCCATCAGTTCTACAGATTACTATGGCTACACCTTC
j_call: TRBJ1-2
clone_size: -
d_call: -
v_call: TRBV10-3

cdr3_aa: CASSLGDRGTEAFF
cdr3_nt: TGTGCCAGCAGTTTGGGTGACAGAGGCACTGAAGCTTTCTTT
j_call: TRBJ1-1
clone_size: -
d_call: -
v_call: TRBV28

cdr3_aa: CATSYQAVRDTEAFF
cdr3_nt: TGTGCCACCAGCTACCAGGCGGTACGGGACACTGAAGCTTTCTTT
j_call: TRBJ1-1
clone_size: -
d_call: -
v_call: TRBV15

cdr3_aa: CASRERRPLYGYTF
cdr3_nt: TGTGCCAGCAGAGAGCGCCGCCCTCTCTATGGCTACACCTTC
j_call: TRBJ1-2
clone_size: -
d_call: -
v_call: TRBV6-1

cdr3_aa: CASSVGPAADTQYF
cdr3_nt: TGTGCCAGCAGCGTGGGACCCGCGGCAGATACGCAGTATTTT
j_call: TRBJ2-3
clone_size: -
d_call: -
v_call: TRBV7-6

cdr3_aa: CASSFAGTPGTDTQYF
cdr3_nt: TGCGCCAGCAGCTTCGCCGGGACACCGGGCACAGATACGCAGTATTTT
j_call: TRBJ2-3
clone_size: -
d_call: -
v_call: TRBV5-1

cdr3_aa: CASSSGGYGYTF
cdr3_nt: TGTGCCAGCAGCTCCGGCGGCTATGGCTACACCTTC
j_call: TRBJ1-2
clone_size: -
d_call: -
v_call: TRBV7-9

cdr3_aa: CASSDISGGYEQYF
cdr3_nt: TGTGCCAGCAGTGATATATCTGGCGGTTACGAGCAGTACTTC
j_call: TRBJ2-7
clone_size: -
d_call: -
v_call: TRBV2

cdr3_aa: CASSANRVNEQYF
cdr3_nt: TGTGCCAGCAGTGCCAATCGCGTTAACGAGCAGTACTTC
j_call: TRBJ2-7
clone_size: -
d_call: -
v_call: TRBV6-1

cdr3_aa: CASSPTYTLAGTEAFF
cdr3_nt: TGTGCCAGCTCACCAACGTACACACTTGCGGGCACTGAAGCTTTCTTT
j_call: TRBJ1-1
clone_size: -
d_call: -
v_call: TRBV18

cdr3_aa: CASSGSSGRVSDTQYF
cdr3_nt: TGTGCCAGCAGTGGCTCTAGCGGGAGGGTATCGGATACGCAGTATTTT
j_call: TRBJ2-3
clone_size: -
d_call: TRBD2
v_call: TRBV6-1

cdr3_aa: CASSLGGLNTGELFF
cdr3_nt: TGTGCCAGCAGCTTGGGAGGGTTGAACACCGGGGAGCTGTTTTTT
j_call: TRBJ2-2
clone_size: -
d_call: -
v_call: TRBV5-8

cdr3_aa: CAWSVLLGLAGGPSHPNEQFF
cdr3_nt: TGTGCCTGGAGTGTACTGCTCGGACTAGCGGGAGGGCCGTCCCATCCAAATGAGCAGTTCTTC
j_call: TRBJ2-1
clone_size: -
d_call: TRBD2
v_call: TRBV30

cdr3_aa: CASSLYEQYF
cdr3_nt: TGTGCCAGCAGTCTCTACGAGCAGTACTTC
j_call: TRBJ2-7
clone_size: -
d_call: -
v_call: TRBV7-9

cdr3_aa: CASSQPTGSRGTQYF
cdr3_nt: TGTGCCAGCAGCCAGCCGACAGGGTCCCGGGGGACCCAGTACTTC
j_call: TRBJ2-5
clone_size: -
d_call: TRBD1
v_call: TRBV6-6

cdr3_aa: CAGSQAGANTEAFF
cdr3_nt: TGTGCCGGCAGCCAAGCCGGGGCGAACACTGAAGCTTTCTTT
j_call: TRBJ1-1
clone_size: -
d_call: -
v_call: TRBV7-3

cdr3_aa: CASSHPALIGTGGYTQYF
cdr3_nt: TGCGCCAGCAGTCACCCCGCTCTTATCGGGACAGGGGGATATACGCAGTATTTT
j_call: TRBJ2-3
clone_size: -
d_call: TRBD1
v_call: TRBV23-1

cdr3_aa: CAISPGGGQETQYF
cdr3_nt: TGTGCCATCAGTCCCGGGGGAGGACAAGAGACCCAGTACTTC
j_call: TRBJ2-5
clone_size: -
d_call: -
v_call: TRBV10-3

cdr3_aa: CASSPSVYGYTF
cdr3_nt: TGTGCCAGCAGCCCTTCGGTCTATGGCTACACCTTC
j_call: TRBJ1-2
clone_size: -
d_call: -
v_call: TRBV9

cdr3_aa: CASSVDGTVFREQYF
cdr3_nt: TGTGCCAGCAGCGTAGATGGGACGGTGTTCAGGGAGCAGTACTTC
j_call: TRBJ2-7
clone_size: -
d_call: -
v_call: TRBV9

cdr3_aa: CASSHRDPWTDTQYF
cdr3_nt: TGTGCCAGCAGCCACAGGGATCCCTGGACAGATACGCAGTATTTT
j_call: TRBJ2-3
clone_size: -
d_call: -
v_call: TRBV2

cdr3_aa: CASSEVAGGVDEQFF
cdr3_nt: TGCGCCAGCAGTGAGGTTGCAGGGGGTGTAGATGAGCAGTTCTTC
j_call: TRBJ2-1
clone_size: -
d_call: TRBD1
v_call: TRBV10-1

cdr3_aa: CASSLILQETQYF
cdr3_nt: TGTGCCAGCAGCCTAATCCTTCAAGAGACCCAGTACTTC
j_call: TRBJ2-5
clone_size: -
d_call: -
v_call: TRBV11-2

cdr3_aa: CASSIDRGRNGELFF
cdr3_nt: TGTGCCAGCAGCATCGACAGGGGGCGCAACGGGGAGCTGTTTTTT
j_call: TRBJ2-2
clone_size: once
d_call: TRBD1
v_call: TRBV5-4

cdr3_aa: CASSLPAGGLAGGPWNEQYF
cdr3_nt: TGTGCCAGCAGCTTGCCCGCCGGGGGACTAGCGGGAGGCCCCTGGAACGAGCAGTACTTC
j_call: TRBJ2-7
clone_size: -
d_call: TRBD2
v_call: TRBV5-4

cdr3_aa: CASSSNSGSPYNEQFF
cdr3_nt: TGTGCCAGCTCATCAAATAGCGGGTCACCCTACAATGAGCAGTTCTTC
j_call: TRBJ2-1
clone_size: -
d_call: TRBD2
v_call: TRBV18

cdr3_aa: CASSLVGPSSTGQYF
cdr3_nt: TGCGCCAGCAGCTTGGTGGGTCCTAGCAGCACTGGGCAGTACTTC
j_call: TRBJ2-7
clone_size: -
d_call: -
v_call: TRBV5-1

cdr3_aa: CASSRTGHGLETQYF
cdr3_nt: TGTGCCAGCAGTCGGACAGGGCATGGGTTAGAGACCCAGTACTTC
j_call: TRBJ2-5
clone_size: -
d_call: TRBD1
v_call: TRBV2

cdr3_aa: CASSHGTLEAFF
cdr3_nt: TGCGCCAGCAGCCACGGGACTCTGGAAGCTTTCTTT
j_call: TRBJ1-1
clone_size: -
d_call: -
v_call: TRBV5-1

cdr3_aa: CASIWDRAGAYEQYF
cdr3_nt: TGTGCCAGCATTTGGGACAGGGCTGGAGCCTACGAGCAGTACTTC
j_call: TRBJ2-7
clone_size: -
d_call: TRBD1
v_call: TRBV2

cdr3_aa: CASSFDREGTEAFF
cdr3_nt: TGTGCCAGCAGCTTCGACAGGGAGGGTACTGAAGCTTTCTTT
j_call: TRBJ1-1
clone_size: -
d_call: TRBD1
v_call: TRBV5-4

cdr3_aa: CASSEDRGQSAFF
cdr3_nt: TGTGCCAGCAGTGAAGACAGGGGGCAAAGTGCTTTCTTT
j_call: TRBJ1-1
clone_size: -
d_call: TRBD1
v_call: TRBV6-1

cdr3_aa: CASGFLVKTGELFF
cdr3_nt: TGTGCCAGCGGTTTTCTGGTAAAGACCGGGGAGCTGTTTTTT
j_call: TRBJ2-2
clone_size: -
d_call: -
v_call: TRBV27

cdr3_aa: CASSLVGDPGNTIYF
cdr3_nt: TGTGCCAGCAGTTTAGTCGGGGACCCTGGAAACACCATATATTTT
j_call: TRBJ1-3
clone_size: -
d_call: -
v_call: TRBV27

cdr3_aa: CASVNPGQNYEQYF
cdr3_nt: TGTGCCAGCGTCAACCCCGGACAGAACTACGAGCAGTACTTC
j_call: TRBJ2-7
clone_size: -
d_call: -
v_call: TRBV6-1

cdr3_aa: CASSCPGQGTDTQYF
cdr3_nt: TGTGCCAGCAGCTGTCCGGGACAGGGAACAGATACGCAGTATTTT
j_call: TRBJ2-3
clone_size: -
d_call: TRBD1
v_call: TRBV11-3